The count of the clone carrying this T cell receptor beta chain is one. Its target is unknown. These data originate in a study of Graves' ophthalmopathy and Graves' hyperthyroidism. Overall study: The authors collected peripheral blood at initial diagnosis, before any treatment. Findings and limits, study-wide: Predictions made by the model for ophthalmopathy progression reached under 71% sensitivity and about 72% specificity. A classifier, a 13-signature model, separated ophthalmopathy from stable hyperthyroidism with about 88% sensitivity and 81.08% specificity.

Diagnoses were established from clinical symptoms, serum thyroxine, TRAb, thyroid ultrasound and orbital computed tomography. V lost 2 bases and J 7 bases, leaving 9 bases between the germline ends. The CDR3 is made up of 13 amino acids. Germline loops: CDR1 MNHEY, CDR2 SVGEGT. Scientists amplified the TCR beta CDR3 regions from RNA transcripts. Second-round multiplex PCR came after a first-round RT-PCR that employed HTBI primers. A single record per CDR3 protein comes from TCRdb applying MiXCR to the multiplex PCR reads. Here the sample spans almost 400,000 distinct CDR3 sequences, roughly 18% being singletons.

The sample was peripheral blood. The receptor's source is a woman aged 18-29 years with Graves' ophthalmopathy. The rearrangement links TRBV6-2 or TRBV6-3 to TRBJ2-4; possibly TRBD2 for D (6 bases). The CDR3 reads CASSYPGTNIQYF. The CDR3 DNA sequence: TGTGCCAGCAGTTACCCCGGGACTAACATTCAGTACTTC.